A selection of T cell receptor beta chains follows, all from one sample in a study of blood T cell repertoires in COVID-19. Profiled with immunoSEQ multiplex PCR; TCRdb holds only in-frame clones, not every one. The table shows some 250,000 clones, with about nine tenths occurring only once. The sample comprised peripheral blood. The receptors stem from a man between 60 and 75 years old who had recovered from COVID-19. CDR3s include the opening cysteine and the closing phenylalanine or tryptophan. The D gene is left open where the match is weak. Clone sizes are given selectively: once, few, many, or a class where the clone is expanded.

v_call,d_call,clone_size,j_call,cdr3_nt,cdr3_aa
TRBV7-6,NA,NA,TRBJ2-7,TGTGCCAGCAGCCGTGGTCCGGGGACTCCCTACGAGCAGTACTTC,CASSRGPGTPYEQYF
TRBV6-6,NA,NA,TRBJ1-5,TGTGCCAGCAGTTACAGAGCGGGGGCTCAGCCCCAGCATTTT,CASSYRAGAQPQHF
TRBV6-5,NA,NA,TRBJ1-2,TGTGCCAGCATTGTGGGGGGGACCTATGGCTACACCTTC,CASIVGGTYGYTF
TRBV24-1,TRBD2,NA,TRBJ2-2,TGTGCCACCGGGACTAGCTCCACCGGCTACACCGGGGAGCTGTTTTTT,CATGTSSTGYTGELFF
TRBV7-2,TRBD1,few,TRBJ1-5,TGTGCCAGCAGCTTAGTGCAGGGGGCAAATCAGCCCCAGCATTTT,CASSLVQGANQPQHF
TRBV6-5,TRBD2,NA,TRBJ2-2,TGTGCCAGCACAAAGAGGACTAGCTTCACCGGGGAGCTGTTTTTT,CASTKRTSFTGELFF
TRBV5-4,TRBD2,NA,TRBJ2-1,TGTGCCAGCTTACGGGGGGGCGATTACAATGAGCAGTTCTTC,CASLRGGDYNEQFF
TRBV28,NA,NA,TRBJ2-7,TGTGCCAGCAGTTCCCCTACTTCTAACGAGCAGTACTTC,CASSSPTSNEQYF
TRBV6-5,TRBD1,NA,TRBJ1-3,TGTGCCAGCGGCCCCAGGGGGCCTGGAAACACCATATATTTT,CASGPRGPGNTIYF
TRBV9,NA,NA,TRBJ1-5,TGTGCCAGCAGCGCCTCATCCGGGACATACAATCAGCCCCAGCATTTT,CASSASSGTYNQPQHF
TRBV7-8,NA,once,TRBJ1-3,TGTGCCAGCAGCTTCGGCGGTTCTGGAAACACCATATATTTT,CASSFGGSGNTIYF
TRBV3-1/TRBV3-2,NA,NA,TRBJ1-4,TGTGCCAGCAGCCTGACAGCAACTAATGAAAAACTGTTTTTT,CASSLTATNEKLFF
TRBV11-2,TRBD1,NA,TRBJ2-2,TGTGCCAGCAGCTTAACAGGGGGGCTCGATACCGGGGAGCTGTTTTTT,CASSLTGGLDTGELFF
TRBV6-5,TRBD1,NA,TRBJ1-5,TGCGCGGCGTGGGGGACAGGGAGCAATCAGCCCCAGCATTTT,CAAWGTGSNQPQHF
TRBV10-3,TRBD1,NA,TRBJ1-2,TGTGCCATCAGTCTTGACAGGGTAGATGGCTACACCTTC,CAISLDRVDGYTF
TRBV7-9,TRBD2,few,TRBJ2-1,TGTGCCAGCAGCCCGCGCGGGGGGGACCGGCCCAATGAGCAGTTCTTC,CASSPRGGDRPNEQFF
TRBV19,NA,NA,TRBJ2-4,TGTGCCAGTAGTATAGTAATAGCAGGGTACGCCAAAAACATTCAGTACTTC,CASSIVIAGYAKNIQYF
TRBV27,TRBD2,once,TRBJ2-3,TGTGCCAGCAGTTTCTACAGGGGACTAGCGGGTTCAAGGGGCACAGATACGCAGTATTTT,CASSFYRGLAGSRGTDTQYF
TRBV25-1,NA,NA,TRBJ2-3,TGTGCCAGCAGTGAATATAGGTCCAGGATAACAGATACGCAGTATTTT,CASSEYRSRITDTQYF
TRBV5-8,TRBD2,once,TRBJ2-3,TGTGCCAGCAGCTTTCCCGGACTAGCTAGTATGGCAGATACGCAGTATTTT,CASSFPGLASMADTQYF
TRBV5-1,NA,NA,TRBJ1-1,TGCGCCAGCAGCTTGGAGTTAAACATGAACACTGAAGCTTTCTTT,CASSLELNMNTEAFF
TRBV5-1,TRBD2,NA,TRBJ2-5,TGCGCCAGCAGCCTTGGGACTAGCGGGCTCCAAGAGACCCAGTACTTC,CASSLGTSGLQETQYF
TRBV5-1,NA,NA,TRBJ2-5,TGCGCCAGCAGCTTCGGGTACCAAGAGACCCAGTACTTC,CASSFGYQETQYF
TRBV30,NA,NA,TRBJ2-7,TGTGCCTGGAGAAGGGGGATCGAGCAGTACTTC,CAWRRGIEQYF
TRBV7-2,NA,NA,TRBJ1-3,TGTGCCAGCAGCTTAGGGGGCTTAGCTGGAAACACCATATATTTT,CASSLGGLAGNTIYF
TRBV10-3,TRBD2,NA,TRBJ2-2,TGTGCCATCAGTGAGCGGCCTAGCGGGGAAAACGGGGAGCTGTTTTTT,CAISERPSGENGELFF
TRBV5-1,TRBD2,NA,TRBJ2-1,TGCGCCAGCAGCCCCAACACCTACGGGGGGGTCAATGAGCAGTTCTTC,CASSPNTYGGVNEQFF
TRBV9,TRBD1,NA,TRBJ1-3,TGTGCCAGCAGCGTATCCCCGACAGGGGGGTCTGGAAACACCATATATTTT,CASSVSPTGGSGNTIYF
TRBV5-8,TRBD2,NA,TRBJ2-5,TGTGCCAGCAGCTTGCAGCGGGGGATGAAATTTCAAGAGACCCAGTACTTC,CASSLQRGMKFQETQYF